The rows below give T cell receptor beta chains drawn from one sample of a study of T-cell reconstitution after alpha-beta-depleted transplantation in children. TCRdb reprocessed the PCR reads with MiXCR, giving one entry per CDR3 protein. The sample has 500,000 to 600,000 distinct CDR3 sequences; around a third are singletons. The sample in question was PBMCs from the stem cell graft donor, obtained from the stem cell graft. These receptors were collected from a human donor who donated a stem cell graft to a child with aplastic anemia. The CDR3 runs from the conserved cysteine through the conserved F or W. D genes are given only for firm matches. Only some rows state a clone size, as once, few, many or a class for expanded clones.

clone_size | d_call | j_call | v_call | cdr3_aa | cdr3_nt
few | - | TRBJ1-2 | TRBV6-5 | CASSYSRQDGSGYTF | TGTGCCAGCAGTTACTCGAGACAGGATGGCTCCGGCTACACCTTC
- | TRBD1 | TRBJ2-7 | TRBV9 | CASSAGQGPYEQYF | TGTGCCAGCAGCGCCGGACAGGGACCCTACGAGCAGTACTTC
- | TRBD2 | TRBJ2-1 | TRBV25-1 | CASSDGLAVHNEQFF | TGTGCCAGCAGTGACGGACTAGCGGTTCACAATGAGCAGTTCTTC
- | TRBD2 | TRBJ2-7 | TRBV5-8 | CASSLGLAGKYEQYF | TGTGCCAGCAGCTTGGGACTAGCGGGGAAATATGAGCAGTACTTC
- | - | TRBJ1-2 | TRBV7-2 | CASSTGTLYGYTF | TGTGCCAGCAGCACCGGGACACTCTATGGCTACACCTTC
many | - | TRBJ2-1 | TRBV6-2/TRBV6-3 | CASSQHRDPIYNEQFF | TGTGCCAGCAGTCAGCACAGGGACCCGATCTACAATGAGCAGTTCTTC
few | - | TRBJ2-2 | TRBV6-2/TRBV6-3 | CASSYSGLGTGELFF | TGTGCCAGCAGTTACTCGGGCCTGGGGACCGGGGAGCTGTTTTTT
- | TRBD2 | TRBJ2-1 | TRBV10-3 | CAISEFKSGTYNEQFF | TGTGCCATCAGTGAGTTCAAGAGCGGGACCTACAATGAGCAGTTCTTC
many | - | TRBJ2-7 | TRBV7-2 | CASSRWMETDSYEQYF | TGTGCCAGCAGCCGATGGATGGAGACCGACTCCTACGAGCAGTACTTC
- | - | TRBJ2-1 | TRBV28 | CASSWGLSGTGDEQFF | TGTGCCAGCAGTTGGGGCCTTAGCGGGACAGGCGATGAGCAGTTCTTC
few | - | TRBJ2-1 | TRBV28 | CASSLPLSEEQFF | TGTGCCAGCAGTTTACCCCTCTCGGAGGAGCAGTTCTTC
few | TRBD2 | TRBJ2-2 | TRBV6-1 | CASSRLADTGELFF | TGTGCCAGCAGTCGACTAGCGGACACCGGGGAGCTGTTTTTT
- | - | TRBJ1-5 | TRBV15 | CATSREGGRNQPQHF | TGTGCCACCAGCAGAGAGGGTGGCCGAAATCAGCCCCAGCATTTT
- | TRBD2 | TRBJ2-3 | TRBV7-2 | CASSLSGGFTDTQYF | TGTGCCAGCAGCTTATCGGGAGGATTCACAGATACGCAGTATTTT
- | - | TRBJ2-1 | TRBV7-2 | CASSAYGGPDYNEQFF | TGTGCCAGCAGCGCCTACGGGGGGCCCGACTACAATGAGCAGTTCTTC
few | - | TRBJ1-4 | TRBV30 | CAWNHGEKLFF | TGTGCCTGGAACCACGGCGAAAAACTGTTTTTT
- | TRBD1 | TRBJ1-5 | TRBV12-3/TRBV12-4 | CASSPTSGQPTYQPQHF | TGTGCCAGCAGTCCTACCTCGGGACAGCCCACCTACCAGCCCCAGCATTTT
- | TRBD1 | TRBJ1-6 | TRBV6-5 | CASSYGQGGTPLHF | TGTGCCAGCAGTTATGGTCAGGGGGGGACACCCCTCCACTTT
few | TRBD1 | TRBJ2-3 | TRBV29-1 | CSAAPGQGAQYF | TGCAGCGCAGCACCGGGACAGGGAGCGCAGTATTTT
- | TRBD2 | TRBJ2-1 | TRBV20-1 | CSARTSGILNEQFF | TGCAGTGCTAGAACTAGCGGGATTTTAAATGAGCAGTTCTTC
- | TRBD1 | TRBJ1-3 | TRBV29-1 | CSVSGTGPSSGNTIYF | TGCAGCGTTAGTGGGACAGGGCCTAGCTCTGGAAACACCATATATTTT
- | TRBD2 | TRBJ2-3 | TRBV7-2 | CASSLAGRATDTQYF | TGTGCCAGCAGCTTAGCGGGGAGGGCCACAGATACGCAGTATTTT
- | TRBD1 | TRBJ1-1 | TRBV29-1 | CSVVPGGTTEAFF | TGCAGCGTTGTTCCAGGGGGCACCACTGAAGCTTTCTTT
few | - | TRBJ1-2 | TRBV20-1 | CSATPGLYGYTF | TGCAGTGCTACTCCGGGCCTCTATGGCTACACCTTC
- | - | TRBJ1-1 | TRBV12-3/TRBV12-4 | CASSLVRGDTEAFF | TGTGCCAGCAGTTTAGTCCGGGGGGACACTGAAGCTTTCTTT
few | TRBD1 | TRBJ1-5 | TRBV5-6 | CASSRQGSLQPQHF | TGTGCCAGCAGCAGACAGGGTAGTCTTCAGCCCCAGCATTTT
- | - | TRBJ2-3 | TRBV11-1 | CASSREDTQYF | TGTGCCAGCAGCCGGGAGGATACGCAGTATTTT
few | - | TRBJ2-3 | TRBV5-6 | CASSLHPDTQYF | TGTGCCAGCAGCTTGCATCCAGATACGCAGTATTTT
once | - | TRBJ1-5 | TRBV20-1 | CSATQDPRYSNQPQHF | TGCAGTGCTACCCAGGATCCGCGCTATAGCAATCAGCCCCAGCATTTT
few | - | TRBJ2-7 | TRBV19 | CASSTDGVGSGGQYF | TGTGCCAGTAGTACTGACGGAGTGGGAAGTGGTGGGCAGTACTTC
- | - | TRBJ2-1 | TRBV6-1 | CASRAPEKYNEQFF | TGTGCCAGCAGGGCTCCAGAGAAGTACAATGAGCAGTTCTTC
few | TRBD1 | TRBJ1-5 | TRBV20-1 | CSARLQTGTGPYSNQPQHF | TGCAGTGCTAGACTTCAAACCGGGACAGGACCTTATAGCAATCAGCCCCAGCATTTT
few | - | TRBJ1-2 | TRBV7-8 | CASRQGRRGYGYTF | TGTGCCAGTCGGCAGGGACGCAGGGGATATGGCTACACCTTC
once | - | TRBJ1-2 | TRBV10-3 | CAIRQGNNYGYTF | TGTGCCATCAGGCAGGGGAATAACTATGGCTACACCTTC
- | - | TRBJ1-3 | TRBV20-1 | CSARVEGSRNTIYF | TGCAGTGCTAGAGTGGAGGGGTCAAGAAACACCATATATTTT
- | - | TRBJ2-1 | TRBV24-1 | CATSDRESSYNEQFF | TGTGCCACCAGTGATAGGGAGAGCTCCTACAATGAGCAGTTCTTC
many | - | TRBJ1-1 | TRBV7-2 | CASSFVNTEAFF | TGTGCCAGCAGCTTCGTAAACACTGAAGCTTTCTTT
- | - | TRBJ1-5 | TRBV5-1 | CASSDGTPNQPQHF | TGCGCCAGCAGCGACGGGACACCGAATCAGCCCCAGCATTTT
- | - | TRBJ2-1 | TRBV20-1 | CSASASGHNEQFF | TGCAGTGCTAGCGCCAGCGGGCACAATGAGCAGTTCTTC